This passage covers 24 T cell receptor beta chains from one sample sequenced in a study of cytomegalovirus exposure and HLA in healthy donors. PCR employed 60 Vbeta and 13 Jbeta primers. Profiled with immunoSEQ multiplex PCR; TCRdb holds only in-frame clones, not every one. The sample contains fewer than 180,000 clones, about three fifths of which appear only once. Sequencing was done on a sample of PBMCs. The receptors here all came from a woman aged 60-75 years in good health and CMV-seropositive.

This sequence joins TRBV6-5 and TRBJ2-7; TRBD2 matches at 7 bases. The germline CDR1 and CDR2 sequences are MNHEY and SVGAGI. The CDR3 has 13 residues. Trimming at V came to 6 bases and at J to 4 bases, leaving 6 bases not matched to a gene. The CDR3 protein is CASRYTGGYEQYF. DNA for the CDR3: TGTGCCAGCAGGTACACCGGGGGGTACGAGCAGTACTTC.

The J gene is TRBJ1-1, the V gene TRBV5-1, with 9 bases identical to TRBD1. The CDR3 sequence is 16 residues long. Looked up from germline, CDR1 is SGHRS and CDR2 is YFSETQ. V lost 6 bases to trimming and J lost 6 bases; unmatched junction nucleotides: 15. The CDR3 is CASMLGDRALEAEAFF. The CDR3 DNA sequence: TGCGCCAGCATGTTGGGGGACAGGGCCTTAGAAGCTGAAGCTTTCTTT.

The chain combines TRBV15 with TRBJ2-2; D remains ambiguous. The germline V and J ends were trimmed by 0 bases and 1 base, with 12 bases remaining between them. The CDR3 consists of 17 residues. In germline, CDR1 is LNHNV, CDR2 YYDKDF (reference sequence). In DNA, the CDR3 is TGTGCCACCAGCAGAGATTCTGGGCCACGGAACACCGGGGAGCTGTTTTTT. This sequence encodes CATSRDSGPRNTGELFF.

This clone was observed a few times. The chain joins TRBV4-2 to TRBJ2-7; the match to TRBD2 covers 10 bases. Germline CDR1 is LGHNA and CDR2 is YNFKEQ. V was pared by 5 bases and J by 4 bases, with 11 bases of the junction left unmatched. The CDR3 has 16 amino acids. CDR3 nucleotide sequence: TGTGCCAGCAGCGCTCAAGCGGGAGGGCCCCTATACGAGCAGTACTTC. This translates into CASSAQAGGPLYEQYF.

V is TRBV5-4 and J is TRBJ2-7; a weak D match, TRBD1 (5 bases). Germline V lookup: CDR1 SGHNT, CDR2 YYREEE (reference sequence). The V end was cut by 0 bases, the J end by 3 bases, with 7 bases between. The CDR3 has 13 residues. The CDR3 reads CASSLEQVYEQYF. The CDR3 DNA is TGTGCCAGCAGCTTGGAACAGGTCTACGAGCAGTACTTC.

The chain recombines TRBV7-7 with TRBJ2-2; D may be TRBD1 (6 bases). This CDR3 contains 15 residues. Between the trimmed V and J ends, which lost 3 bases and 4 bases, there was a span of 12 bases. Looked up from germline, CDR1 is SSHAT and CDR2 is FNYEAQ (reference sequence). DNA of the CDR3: TGTGCCAGCAGCTTGGGGGCTGGGGGCACCGGGGAGCTGTTTTTT. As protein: CASSLGAGGTGELFF.

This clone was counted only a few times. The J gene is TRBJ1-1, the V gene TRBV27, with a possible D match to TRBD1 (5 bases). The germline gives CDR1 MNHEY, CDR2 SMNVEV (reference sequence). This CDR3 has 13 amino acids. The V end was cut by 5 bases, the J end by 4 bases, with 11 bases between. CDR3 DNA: TGTGCCAGCAGTCCGGACGACAGCACTGAAGCTTTCTTT. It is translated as CASSPDDSTEAFF.

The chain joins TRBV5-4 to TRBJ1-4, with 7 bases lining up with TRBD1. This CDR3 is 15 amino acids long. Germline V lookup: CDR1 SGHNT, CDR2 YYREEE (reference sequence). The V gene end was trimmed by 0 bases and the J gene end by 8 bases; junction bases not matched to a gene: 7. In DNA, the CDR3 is TGTGCCAGCAGCTTGGCCTCAAGGACAGGAGAAAAACTGTTTTTT. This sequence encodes CASSLASRTGEKLFF.

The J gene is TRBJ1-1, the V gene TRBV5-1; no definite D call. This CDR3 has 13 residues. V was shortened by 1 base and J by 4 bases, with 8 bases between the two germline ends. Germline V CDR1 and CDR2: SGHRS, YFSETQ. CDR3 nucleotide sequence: TGCGCCAGCAGCTTGAGGGAGGGCACTGAAGCTTTCTTT. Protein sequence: CASSLREGTEAFF.

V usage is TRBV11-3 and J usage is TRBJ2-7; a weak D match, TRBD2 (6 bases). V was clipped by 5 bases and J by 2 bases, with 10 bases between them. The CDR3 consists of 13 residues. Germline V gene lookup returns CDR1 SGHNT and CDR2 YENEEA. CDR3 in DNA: TGTGCCAGCAGCGGGGACTCCCCCTACGAGCAGTACTTC. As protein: CASSGDSPYEQYF.

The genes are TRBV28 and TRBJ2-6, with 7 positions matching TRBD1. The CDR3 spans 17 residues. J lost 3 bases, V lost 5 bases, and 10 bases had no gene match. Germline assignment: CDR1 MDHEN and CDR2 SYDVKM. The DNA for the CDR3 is TGTGCCAGCAGTCTAGGGGGCACTCAATATGGGGCCAACGTCCTGACTTTC. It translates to CASSLGGTQYGANVLTF.

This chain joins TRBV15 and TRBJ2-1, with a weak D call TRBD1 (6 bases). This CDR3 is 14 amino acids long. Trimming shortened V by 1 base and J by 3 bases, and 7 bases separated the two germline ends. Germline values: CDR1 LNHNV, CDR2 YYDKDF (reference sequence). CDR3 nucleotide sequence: TGTGCCACCAGCAGAGGAGGGGGCTACAATGAGCAGTTCTTC. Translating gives CATSRGGGYNEQFF.

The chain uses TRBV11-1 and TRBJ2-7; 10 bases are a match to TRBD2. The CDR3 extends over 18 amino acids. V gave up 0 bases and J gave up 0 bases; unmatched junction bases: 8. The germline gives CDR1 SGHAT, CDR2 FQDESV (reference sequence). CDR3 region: CASSLAARTSGYSYEQYF. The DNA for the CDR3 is TGTGCCAGCAGCTTAGCGGCCAGGACTAGCGGATACTCCTACGAGCAGTACTTC.

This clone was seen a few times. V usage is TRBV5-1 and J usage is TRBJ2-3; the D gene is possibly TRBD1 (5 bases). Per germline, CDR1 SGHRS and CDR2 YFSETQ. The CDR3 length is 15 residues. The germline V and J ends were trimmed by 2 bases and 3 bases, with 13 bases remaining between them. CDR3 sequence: CASSFSPTDTDTQYF. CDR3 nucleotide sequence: TGCGCCAGCAGCTTCTCCCCGACAGATACAGATACGCAGTATTTT.

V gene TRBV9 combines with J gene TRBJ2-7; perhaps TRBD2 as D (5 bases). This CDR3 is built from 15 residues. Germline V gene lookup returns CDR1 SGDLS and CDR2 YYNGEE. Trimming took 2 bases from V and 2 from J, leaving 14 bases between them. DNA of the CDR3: TGTGCCAGCAGCGTCTCCGGGATTCGAGCCTACGAGCAGTACTTC. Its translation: CASSVSGIRAYEQYF.

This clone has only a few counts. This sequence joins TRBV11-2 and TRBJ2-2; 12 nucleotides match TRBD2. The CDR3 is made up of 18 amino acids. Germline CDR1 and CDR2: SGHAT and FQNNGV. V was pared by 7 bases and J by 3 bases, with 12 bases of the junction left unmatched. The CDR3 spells CASISFPSGRAYTGELFF. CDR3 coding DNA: TGTGCCAGCATCTCCTTCCCTAGCGGGAGGGCCTACACCGGGGAGCTGTTTTTT.

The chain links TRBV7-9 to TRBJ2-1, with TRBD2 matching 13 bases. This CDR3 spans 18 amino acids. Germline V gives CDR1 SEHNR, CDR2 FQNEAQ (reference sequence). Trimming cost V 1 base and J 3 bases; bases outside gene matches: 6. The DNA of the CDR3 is TGTGCCAGCAGCTTAGGAACTAGCGGGAGGGCGAGCTACAATGAGCAGTTCTTC. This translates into CASSLGTSGRASYNEQFF.

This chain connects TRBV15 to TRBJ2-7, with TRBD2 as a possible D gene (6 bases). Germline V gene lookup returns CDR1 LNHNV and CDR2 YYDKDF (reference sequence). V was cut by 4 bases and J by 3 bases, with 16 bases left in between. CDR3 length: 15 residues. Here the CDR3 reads CATSMSGTADYEQYF. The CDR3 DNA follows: TGTGCCACCAGCATGTCCGGGACTGCAGACTACGAGCAGTACTTC. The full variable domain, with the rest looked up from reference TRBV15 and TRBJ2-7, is DAMVIQNPRYQVTQFGKPVTLSCSQTLNHNVMYWYQQKSSQAPKLLFHYYDKDFNNEADTPDNFQSRRPNTSFCFLDIRSPGLGDTAMYLCATSMSGTADYEQYFGPGTRLTVT.

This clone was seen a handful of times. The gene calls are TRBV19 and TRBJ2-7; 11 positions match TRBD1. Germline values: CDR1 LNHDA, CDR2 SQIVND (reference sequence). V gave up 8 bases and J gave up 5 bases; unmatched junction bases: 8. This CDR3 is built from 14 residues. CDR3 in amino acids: CASARTGGVHEQYF. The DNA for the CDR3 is TGTGCCAGTGCGAGGACAGGGGGCGTTCACGAGCAGTACTTC.

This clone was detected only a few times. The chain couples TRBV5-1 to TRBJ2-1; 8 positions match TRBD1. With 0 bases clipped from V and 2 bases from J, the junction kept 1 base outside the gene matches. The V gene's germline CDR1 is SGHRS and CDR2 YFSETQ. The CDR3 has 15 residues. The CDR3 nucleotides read TGCGCCAGCAGCTTGGAGGGACAGGCCTACAATGAGCAGTTCTTC. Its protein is CASSLEGQAYNEQFF.

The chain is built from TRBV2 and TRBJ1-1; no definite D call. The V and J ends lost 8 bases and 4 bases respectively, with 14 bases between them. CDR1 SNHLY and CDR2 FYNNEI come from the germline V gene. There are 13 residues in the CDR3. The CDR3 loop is CASGQEAGTEAFF. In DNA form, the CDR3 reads TGTGCCAGCGGCCAGGAGGCGGGCACTGAAGCTTTCTTT.

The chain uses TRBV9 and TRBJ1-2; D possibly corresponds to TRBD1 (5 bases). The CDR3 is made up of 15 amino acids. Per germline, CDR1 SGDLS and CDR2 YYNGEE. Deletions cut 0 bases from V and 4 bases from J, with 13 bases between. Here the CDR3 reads CASSVAQEGPYGYTF. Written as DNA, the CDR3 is TGTGCCAGCAGCGTAGCTCAGGAGGGGCCCTATGGCTACACCTTC. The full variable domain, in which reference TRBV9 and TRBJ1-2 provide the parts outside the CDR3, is DSGVTQTPKHLITATGQRVTLRCSPRSGDLSVYWYQQSLDQGLQFLIQYYNGEERAKGNILERFSAQQFPDLHSELNLSSLELGDSALYFCASSVAQEGPYGYTFGSGTRLTVV.

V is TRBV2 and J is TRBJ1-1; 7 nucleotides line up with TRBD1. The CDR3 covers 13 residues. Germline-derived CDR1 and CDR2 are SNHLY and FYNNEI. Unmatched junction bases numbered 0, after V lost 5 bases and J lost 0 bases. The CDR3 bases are TGTGCCAGCAGTACAGGGGTGAACACTGAAGCTTTCTTT. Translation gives CASSTGVNTEAFF. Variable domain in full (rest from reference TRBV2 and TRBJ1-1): EPEVTQTPSHQVTQMGQEVILRCVPISNHLYFYWYRQILGQKVEFLVSFYNNEISEKSEIFDDQFSVERPDGSNFTLKIRSTKLEDSAMYFCASSTGVNTEAFFGQGTRLTVV.

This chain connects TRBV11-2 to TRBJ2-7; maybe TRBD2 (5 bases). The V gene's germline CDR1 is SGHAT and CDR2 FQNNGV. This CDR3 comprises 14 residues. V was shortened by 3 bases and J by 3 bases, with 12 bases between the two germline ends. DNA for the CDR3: TGTGCCAGCAGCTTGGCGGGTCCCAGCTACGAGCAGTACTTC. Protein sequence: CASSLAGPSYEQYF.